Listed below are T cell receptor beta chains from one sample, sequenced in a study of beta chain features in type 1 diabetes. Sequencing used immunoSEQ multiplex PCR; TCRdb keeps in-frame clones, though not all of them. This sample yields under 150,000 clones, of which 40% to 60% are seen a single time; under 0.5% belongs to the top ten. The sequencing sample was made of Tregs from blood. The source of these receptors is a man younger than 35 in good health. Both conserved end residues are part of each CDR3. A D gene is named only where the DNA matches it firmly. Where a row states a size, it is once, few, many or the class of an expanded clone; other rows omit it.

D	V	J	size	DNA	CDR3
.	TRBV28	TRBJ2-1	.	TGTGCCAGCAGTCTCCCGGGACTCTACAATGAGCAGTTCTTC	CASSLPGLYNEQFF
TRBD1	TRBV30	TRBJ1-6	.	TGTGCCTGGAGTCTCACAGGGGTATTCAATTCACCCCTCCACTTT	CAWSLTGVFNSPLHF
.	TRBV6-1	TRBJ2-2	.	TGTGCCAGCAGAGCCCAGCGGACCCTATCCGGGGAGCTGTTTTTT	CASRAQRTLSGELFF
.	TRBV6-5	TRBJ2-2	.	TGTGCCAGCAGTGTCTTATTCGGGGACACCGGGGAGCTGTTTTTT	CASSVLFGDTGELFF
TRBD1	TRBV10-3	TRBJ2-5	few	TGTGCCATCAGTAAGGCCGACAGGGAGAAGACCCAGTACTTC	CAISKADREKTQYF
TRBD2	TRBV19	TRBJ2-7	.	TGTGCCAGTCCAGGTAGACTAGCGGCAAAGGGGTACTTC	CASPGRLAAKGYF
.	TRBV7-6	TRBJ1-1	.	TGTGCCAGCAGCTTAGACATGAACACTGAAGCTTTCTTT	CASSLDMNTEAFF
.	TRBV10-3	TRBJ1-1	.	TGTGCCATCAGGACCGAGGTCGACACTGAAGCTTTCTTT	CAIRTEVDTEAFF
TRBD1	TRBV5-1	TRBJ1-4	few	TGCGCCAGCAGCGAAGCCGGGACAGCTAATGAAAAACTGTTTTTT	CASSEAGTANEKLFF
.	TRBV9	TRBJ1-2	few	TGTGCCAGCAGCCCCCGGGGGAGGGGTGGCTACACCTTC	CASSPRGRGGYTF
TRBD2	TRBV5-5	TRBJ2-2	.	TGTGCCAGCAGCTACGCTCGGGGGGGCTGGACCGGGGAGCTGTTTTTT	CASSYARGGWTGELFF
.	TRBV5-6	TRBJ1-2	.	TGTGCCAGCAGCCAGGGGACCTCTGGTGGCTACACCTTC	CASSQGTSGGYTF
TRBD1	TRBV5-1	TRBJ2-1	.	TGCGCCAGCAGCGGACAGGGTTACAATGAGCAGTTCTTC	CASSGQGYNEQFF
.	TRBV6-5	TRBJ2-2	.	TGTGCCAGCAGTTACATAGGGGTGGGAACCGGGGAGCTGTTTTTT	CASSYIGVGTGELFF
TRBD1	TRBV19	TRBJ1-2	few	TGTGCCAGTGTCACTTCGGACAGGGGATATGGCTACACCTTC	CASVTSDRGYGYTF
.	TRBV5-5	TRBJ2-7	few	TGTGCCAGCAGCTTGTCAGGGGACTACGAGCAGTACTTC	CASSLSGDYEQYF
.	TRBV25-1	TRBJ2-7	.	TGTGCCAGCAGTGACAGCGGAATACGCGAGCAGTACTTC	CASSDSGIREQYF
TRBD1	TRBV25-1	TRBJ2-7	.	TGTGCCAGCAGTACTAGGGACAGGGTGAACGAGCAGTACTTC	CASSTRDRVNEQYF
TRBD1	TRBV15	TRBJ1-5	.	TGTGCCACCAGCTCACACTCCACATTGACAGGGGAACAGCCCCAGCATTTT	CATSSHSTLTGEQPQHF
TRBD2	TRBV6-1	TRBJ2-5	few	TGTGCCAGCAGTGTCGCGGGAGTTCGAGAGACCCAGTACTTC	CASSVAGVRETQYF
.	TRBV9	TRBJ2-7	.	TGTGCCAGCAGCGTAGACCAAACGTACAGGGTACCCTACGAGCAGTACTTC	CASSVDQTYRVPYEQYF
.	TRBV7-9	TRBJ2-3	.	TGTGCCAGCAGCTTAGCGGGAGTAATTACAGATACGCAGTATTTT	CASSLAGVITDTQYF
.	TRBV5-1	TRBJ1-6	once	TGCGCCAGCGGCGGGACGGAGAATTCACCCCTCCACTTT	CASGGTENSPLHF
.	TRBV10-3	TRBJ2-7	.	TGTGCCATCAGTGAAGGGGTGACCGAGCAGTACTTC	CAISEGVTEQYF
.	TRBV7-9	TRBJ2-5	.	TGTGCCAGCAGCTTAACCCCGAGGGGAGGACCCGCCCAGTACTTC	CASSLTPRGGPAQYF
TRBD2	TRBV19	TRBJ2-5	.	TGTGCCAGTAGTATAGGGACTAGCGGACAAGAGACCCAGTACTTC	CASSIGTSGQETQYF